This T cell receptor (beta chain) is drawn from a study of early T cells in non-severe SARS-CoV-2 infection. Trimming cost V 1 base and J 2 bases, with 13 bases left between them. The CDR3 spans 16 residues. Germline CDR1 ENHRY, CDR2 SYGVKD. TCRdb analysed the 5' RACE reads with MiXCR anew, one entry per CDR3 protein. The table has 70,000 or so distinct CDR3 sequences, around 12% seen once; the top ten hold 1.3%. Specimen: whole blood. The chain is built from TRBV10-3 and TRBJ2-3; D could derive from TRBD1 or TRBD2 (5 bases each). This TCR came from an adult who was a healthcare worker with PCR-confirmed SARS-CoV-2 infection or an uninfected control (not recorded which). CDR3 coding DNA: TGTGCCATCAGTGAGTTAAACGGGGCCAACACAGATACGCAGTATTTT. Amino acids: CAISELNGANTDTQYF.